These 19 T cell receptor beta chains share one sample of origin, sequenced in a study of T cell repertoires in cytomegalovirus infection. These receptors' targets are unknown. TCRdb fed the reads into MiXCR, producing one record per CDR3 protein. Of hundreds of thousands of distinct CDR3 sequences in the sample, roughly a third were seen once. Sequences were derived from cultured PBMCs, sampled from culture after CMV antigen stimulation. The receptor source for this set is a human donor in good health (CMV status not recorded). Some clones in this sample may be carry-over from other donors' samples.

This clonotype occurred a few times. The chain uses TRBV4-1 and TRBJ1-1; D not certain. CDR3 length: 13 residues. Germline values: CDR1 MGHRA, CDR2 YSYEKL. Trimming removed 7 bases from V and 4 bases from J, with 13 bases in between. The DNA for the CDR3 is TGCGCCAGCAACCGTGGAGGAACCACTGAAGCTTTCTTT. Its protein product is CASNRGGTTEAFF.

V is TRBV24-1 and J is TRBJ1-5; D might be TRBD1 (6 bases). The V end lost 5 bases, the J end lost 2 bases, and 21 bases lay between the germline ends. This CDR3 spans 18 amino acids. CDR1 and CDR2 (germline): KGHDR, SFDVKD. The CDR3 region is CATSGGANLRRGNQPQHF. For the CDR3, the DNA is TGTGCCACCAGTGGGGGGGCAAACCTCCGGAGGGGCAATCAGCCCCAGCATTTT.

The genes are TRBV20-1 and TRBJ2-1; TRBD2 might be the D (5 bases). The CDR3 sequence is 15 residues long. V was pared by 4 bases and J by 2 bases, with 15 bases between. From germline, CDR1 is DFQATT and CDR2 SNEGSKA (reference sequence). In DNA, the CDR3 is TGCAGTGCTAAGAGCGCTGGAGCGGCCTACAATGAGCAGTTCTTC. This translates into CSAKSAGAAYNEQFF.

CDR3 amino acids: CASSYTSTGELFF. The CDR3 nucleotides are TGTGCCAGCAGTTATACTAGCACCGGGGAGCTGTTTTTT. This sequence joins TRBV2 and TRBJ2-2; D might be TRBD2 (5 bases). Germline V gene lookup returns CDR1 SNHLY and CDR2 FYNNEI. The CDR3 length is 13 residues. Trimming removed 5 bases at V and 4 bases at J, with 8 bases between.

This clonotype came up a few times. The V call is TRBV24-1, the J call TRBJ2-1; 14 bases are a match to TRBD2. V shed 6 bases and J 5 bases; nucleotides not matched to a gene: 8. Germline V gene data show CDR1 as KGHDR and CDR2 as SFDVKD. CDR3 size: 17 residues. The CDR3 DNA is TGTGCCACCAGTAGGACTAGCGGGAGGAGAAAGGACAATGAGCAGTTCTTC. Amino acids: CATSRTSGRRKDNEQFF.

The CDR3 sequence: CASSVYDRAVAGNTIYF. CDR3 DNA sequence: TGTGCCAGCAGCGTATACGACCGGGCCGTAGCTGGAAACACCATATATTTT. The V and J genes are TRBV9 and TRBJ1-3; D call uncertain. Looked up from germline, CDR1 is SGDLS and CDR2 is YYNGEE. The CDR3 is made up of 17 amino acids. V gave up 1 base and J gave up 2 bases, with 16 bases separating them.

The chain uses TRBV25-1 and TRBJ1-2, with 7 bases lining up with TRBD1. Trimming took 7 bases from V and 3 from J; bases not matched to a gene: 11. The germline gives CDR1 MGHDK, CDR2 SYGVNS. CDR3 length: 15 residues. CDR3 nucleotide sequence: TGTGCCAGCACCCGCGACCCCCAGGGGGACTATGGCTACACCTTC. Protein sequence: CASTRDPQGDYGYTF.

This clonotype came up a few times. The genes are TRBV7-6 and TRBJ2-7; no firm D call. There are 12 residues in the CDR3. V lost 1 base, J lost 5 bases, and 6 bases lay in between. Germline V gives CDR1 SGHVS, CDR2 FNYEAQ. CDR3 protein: CASSLVSHEQYF. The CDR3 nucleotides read TGTGCCAGCAGCTTAGTTTCCCACGAGCAGTACTTC.

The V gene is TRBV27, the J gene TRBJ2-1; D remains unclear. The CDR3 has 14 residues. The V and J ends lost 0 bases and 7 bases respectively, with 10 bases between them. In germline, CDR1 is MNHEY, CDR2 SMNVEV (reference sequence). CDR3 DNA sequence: TGTGCCAGCAGTTTATCGGGGTTTCGGAATGAGCAGTTCTTC. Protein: CASSLSGFRNEQFF.

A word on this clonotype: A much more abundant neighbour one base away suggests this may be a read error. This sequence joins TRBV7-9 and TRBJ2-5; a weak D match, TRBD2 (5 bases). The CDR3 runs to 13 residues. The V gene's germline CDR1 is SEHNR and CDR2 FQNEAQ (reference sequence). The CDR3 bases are TGTGTCAGCAGCCCACTAGGCGGAGAGACCCAGTACTTC. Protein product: CVSSPLGGETQYF.

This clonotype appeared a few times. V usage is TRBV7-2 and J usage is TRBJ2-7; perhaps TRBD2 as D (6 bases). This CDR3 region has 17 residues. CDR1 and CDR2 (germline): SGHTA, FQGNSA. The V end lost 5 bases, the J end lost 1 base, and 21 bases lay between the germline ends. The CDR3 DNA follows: TGTGCCAGCAGCAGCCGGGACTCCAAGTGGAGTTCCTACGAGCAGTACTTC. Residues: CASSSRDSKWSSYEQYF.

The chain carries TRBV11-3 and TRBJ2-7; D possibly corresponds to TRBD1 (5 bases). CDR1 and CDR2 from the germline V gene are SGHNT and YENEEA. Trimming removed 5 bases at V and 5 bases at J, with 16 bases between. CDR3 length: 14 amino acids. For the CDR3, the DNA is TGTGCCAGCAGCCAGGGCGCGGATGTCCACGAGCAGTACGTC. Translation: CASSQGADVHEQYV.

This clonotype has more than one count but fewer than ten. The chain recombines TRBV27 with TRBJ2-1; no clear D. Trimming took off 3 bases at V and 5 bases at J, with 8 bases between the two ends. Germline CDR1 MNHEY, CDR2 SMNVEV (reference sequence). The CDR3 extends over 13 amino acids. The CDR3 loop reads CASSLMTDNEQFF. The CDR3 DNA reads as TGTGCCAGCAGTTTGATGACGGACAATGAGCAGTTCTTC.

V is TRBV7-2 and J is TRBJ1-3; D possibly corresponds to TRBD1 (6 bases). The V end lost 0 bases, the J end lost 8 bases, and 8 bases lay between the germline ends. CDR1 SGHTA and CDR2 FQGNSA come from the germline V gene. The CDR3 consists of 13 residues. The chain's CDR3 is CASSLARGDTIYF. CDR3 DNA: TGTGCCAGCAGCTTAGCAAGGGGGGACACCATATATTTT.

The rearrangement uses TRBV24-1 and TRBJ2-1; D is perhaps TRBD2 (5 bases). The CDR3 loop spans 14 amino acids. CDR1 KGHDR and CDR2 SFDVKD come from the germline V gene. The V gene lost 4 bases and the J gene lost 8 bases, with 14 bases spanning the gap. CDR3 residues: CATSDRSAEDEQFF. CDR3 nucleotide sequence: TGTGCCACCAGTGACAGGTCAGCGGAGGATGAGCAGTTCTTC.

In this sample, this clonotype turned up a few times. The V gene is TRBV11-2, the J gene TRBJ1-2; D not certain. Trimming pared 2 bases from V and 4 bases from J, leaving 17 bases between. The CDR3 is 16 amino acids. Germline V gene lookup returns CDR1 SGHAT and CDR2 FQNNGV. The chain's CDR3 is CASSLNLNGYSYGYTF. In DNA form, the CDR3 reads TGTGCCAGCAGCTTAAACTTAAACGGTTACAGCTATGGCTACACCTTC.

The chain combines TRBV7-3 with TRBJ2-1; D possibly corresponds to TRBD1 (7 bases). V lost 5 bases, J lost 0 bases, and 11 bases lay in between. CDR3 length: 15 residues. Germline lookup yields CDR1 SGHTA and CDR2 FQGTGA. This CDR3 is CASSHRGGSYNEQFF. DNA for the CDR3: TGTGCCAGCAGCCACAGGGGAGGCTCCTACAATGAGCAGTTCTTC.

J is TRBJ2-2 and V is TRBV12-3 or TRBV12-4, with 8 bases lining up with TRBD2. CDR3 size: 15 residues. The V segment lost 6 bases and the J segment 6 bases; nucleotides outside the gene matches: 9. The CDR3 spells CASRRSGRGAGELFF. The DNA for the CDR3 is TGTGCCAGCAGAAGAAGCGGGAGAGGCGCCGGGGAGCTGTTTTTT.

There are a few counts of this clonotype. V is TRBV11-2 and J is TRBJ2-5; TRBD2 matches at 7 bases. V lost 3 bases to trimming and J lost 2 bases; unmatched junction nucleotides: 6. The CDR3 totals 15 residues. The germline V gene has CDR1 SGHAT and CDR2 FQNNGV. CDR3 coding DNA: TGTGCCAGCAGCTTTGGGCTAGCGGAACAAGAGACCCAGTACTTC. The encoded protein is CASSFGLAEQETQYF.